A single sample gave rise to the 32 T cell receptor beta chains below, sequenced in a study of T cells in Graves' hyperthyroidism and ophthalmopathy. Amplification of TCR beta CDR3 regions was performed using RNA transcripts as template. The HTBI primer set served for first-round RT-PCR of the TCR CDR3. TCRdb independently ran MiXCR on the multiplex PCR reads; one entry per CDR3 protein. This sample has more than 550,000 distinct CDR3 sequences, with about 45% found just once. Sequencing was done on a sample of peripheral blood or thyroid tissue (not recorded which). The receptors shown here come from an adult man with Graves' disease, either hyperthyroidism or ophthalmopathy (not recorded which).

This chain uses TRBV2 with TRBJ2-1; D gene unclear. Germline V gene sequence: CDR1 SNHLY, CDR2 FYNNEI. V gave up 3 bases and J gave up 8 bases, with 5 bases separating them. The CDR3 has 11 amino acids. CDR3 residues: CASSDPDEQFF. The CDR3 DNA is TGTGCCAGCAGTGATCCTGATGAGCAGTTCTTC.

The gene calls are TRBV6-5 and TRBJ2-5; TRBD1 might be the D (6 bases). The CDR3 has 15 amino acids. CDR1 is MNHEY, CDR2 SVGAGI, per germline. V lost 4 bases and J lost 5, with 17 bases in between. DNA for the CDR3: TGTGCCAGCAGTTTGCCCTCGGACAGCGGCGAGACCCAGTACTTC. It codes for CASSLPSDSGETQYF.

This clonotype has only one observation. The J gene is TRBJ1-2, the V gene TRBV7-9; D remains ambiguous. V lost 6 bases, J lost 6 bases, and 14 bases lay in between. The CDR3 totals 13 residues. Germline loops: CDR1 SEHNR, CDR2 FQNEAQ (reference sequence). CDR3 nucleotides: TGTGCCAGCAGTGAGAAGGCAACTAATGGCTACACCTTC. Its protein is CASSEKATNGYTF.

The chain is built from TRBV7-8 and TRBJ2-2, with 13 positions matching TRBD2. This CDR3 is 16 amino acids long. CDR1 is SGHVS and CDR2 is FQNEAQ in the germline V gene. After removal of 5 bases from V and 5 bases from J, the junction contained 5 bases not matched to a gene. The CDR3 DNA is TGTGCCAGCAGCCAAGGACTAGCGGGAGAGACCGGGGAGCTGTTTTTT. It specifies CASSQGLAGETGELFF.

This clonotype turned up a few times. The genes are TRBV24-1 and TRBJ2-1; either TRBD1 or TRBD2 may fit D (6 bases each). The germline V and J ends were trimmed by 5 bases and 1 base, with 11 bases remaining between them. There are 15 residues in the CDR3. The germline gives CDR1 KGHDR, CDR2 SFDVKD. The CDR3 loop reads CATSGQGRSYNEQFF. In DNA form, the CDR3 reads TGTGCCACCAGTGGGCAGGGGAGGTCCTACAATGAGCAGTTCTTC.

CDR3 in amino acids: CASSIFGTGATEAFF. DNA of the CDR3: TGTGCCAGTAGTATCTTTGGGACAGGGGCCACTGAAGCTTTCTTT. The chain uses TRBV19 and TRBJ1-1, with 10 bases identical to TRBD1. Losses at the gene ends were 3 bases for V and 4 bases for J; bases not matched to a gene: 5. CDR1 and CDR2 from the germline V gene are LNHDA and SQIVND (reference sequence). The CDR3 has 15 residues.

The chain uses TRBV10-3 and TRBJ1-3; D is possibly TRBD1 (5 bases). Looked up from germline, CDR1 is ENHRY and CDR2 is SYGVKD. The CDR3 runs 12 residues. Trimming shortened V by 6 bases and J by 5 bases, and 8 bases separated the two germline ends. CDR3 amino acids: CAIRSDRNTIYF. The DNA of the CDR3 is TGTGCCATCAGATCGGACAGAAACACCATATATTTT.

This clonotype was detected only a few times. The J gene is TRBJ2-7, the V gene TRBV7-9; D is unclear. Germline CDR1 is SEHNR and CDR2 is FQNEAQ (reference sequence). The CDR3 spans 15 residues. V dropped 9 bases and J dropped 3 bases, with 21 bases sitting between them. As DNA, the CDR3 is TGTGCCAGTAGTATACCCCGGGCCCCGTTCTACGAGCAGTACTTC. Residues: CASSIPRAPFYEQYF. Full variable domain (missing parts from reference TRBV7-9 and TRBJ2-7): DTGVSQNPRHKITKRGQNVTFRCDPISEHNRLYWYRQTLGQGPEFLTYFQNEAQLEKSRLLSDRFSAERPKGSFSTLEIQRTEQGDSAMYLCASSIPRAPFYEQYFGPGTRLTVT.

Many counts were recorded for this clonotype. A junction boundary mismatches the germline segment, possibly from a read error. The gene calls are TRBV5-1 and TRBJ2-7; 12 nucleotides match TRBD2. Germline CDR1 is SGHRS and CDR2 is YFSETQ. The CDR3 is made up of 14 amino acids. For the CDR3, the DNA is TGTGCCAGCAGCTCCGGGACTAGCGGGTACGAGCAGTACTTC. It is translated as CASSSGTSGYEQYF.

V usage is TRBV29-1 and J usage is TRBJ1-1; 8 nucleotides align to TRBD1. CDR3 length: 15 residues. CDR1 SQVTM and CDR2 ANQGSEA come from the germline V gene. Unmatched junction bases numbered 12, after V lost 4 bases and J lost 5 bases. CDR3 amino acids: CSVGLLGQAGTEAFF. The CDR3 DNA reads TGCAGCGTTGGCTTATTGGGACAGGCGGGTACTGAAGCTTTCTTT.

This clonotype has more than one count but fewer than ten. This chain's CDR3 is CASSEAGTNQPQHF. The CDR3 DNA is TGTGCCAGCAGTGAAGCGGGGACCAATCAGCCCCAGCATTTT. V is TRBV6-1 and J is TRBJ1-5; D perhaps matches TRBD1 (5 bases). Trimming took off 0 bases at V and 3 bases at J, with 6 bases between the two ends. Germline V CDR1 and CDR2: MNHNS, SASEGT. CDR3 length: 14 amino acids.

Here the CDR3 DNA reads TGTGCCAGTAGTTCTACGACCGGGACAGGGGGCGGTTACTATGGCTACACCTTC. It yields the protein CASSSTTGTGGGYYGYTF. This rearrangement joins TRBV19 to TRBJ1-2, with 12 bases identical to TRBD1. CDR3 length: 18 amino acids. Germline V CDR1 and CDR2: LNHDA, SQIVND (reference sequence). Germline trimming cut 5 bases from V and 3 bases from J; bases unmatched to any gene: 13.

A remark on this clonotype: This may stem from a read error, because a much larger clone lies one nucleotide away. The V call is TRBV9, the J call TRBJ1-1; TRBD1 is a possible D gene (6 bases). Germline V lookup: CDR1 SGDLS, CDR2 YYNGEE. The CDR3 extends over 14 amino acids. Between the trimmed V and J ends, which lost 0 bases and 2 bases, there was a span of 8 bases. The CDR3 here is CASSVDGGNTEAFF. CDR3 nucleotide sequence: TGTGCCAGCAGCGTAGATGGGGGCAACACTGAAGCTTTCTTT. Looking up the rest from reference TRBV9 and TRBJ1-1 gives the full variable domain: DSGVTQTPKHLITATGQRVTLRCSPRSGDLSVYWYQQSLDQGLQFLIQYYNGEERAKGNILERFSAQQFPDLHSELNLSSLELGDSALYFCASSVDGGNTEAFFGQGTRLTVV.

There are a few counts of this clonotype. This chain uses TRBV7-2 with TRBJ2-5, with D possibly matching TRBD2 (6 bases). The CDR3 extends over 15 amino acids. V lost 3 bases to trimming and J lost 3 bases, with 14 bases between them. Germline CDR1 and CDR2: SGHTA and FQGNSA. The CDR3: CASSLAAGIEETQYF. The CDR3 bases are TGTGCCAGCAGCTTGGCCGCGGGAATCGAAGAGACCCAGTACTTC. The full variable domain, its missing parts supplied by reference TRBV7-2 and TRBJ2-5, is GAGVSQSPSNKVTEKGKDVELRCDPISGHTALYWYRQSLGQGLEFLIYFQGNSAPDKSGLPSDRFSAERTGGSVSTLTIQRTQQEDSAVYLCASSLAAGIEETQYFGPGTRLLVL.

This clonotype appeared a single time. Because the CDR3 is missing its conserved closing phenylalanine or tryptophan, this is likely a read error. For the CDR3, the DNA is TGCGCCAGTGAACCCGACAGGTCTGGCTACACCCTC. Amino acids: CASEPDRSGYTL. The rearrangement joins TRBV10-1 to TRBJ1-2; possibly TRBD1 for D (6 bases). CDR1 WNHNN and CDR2 SYGVQD come from the germline V gene (reference sequence). This CDR3 spans 12 amino acids. Trimming stripped 9 bases from V and 7 bases from J, with 15 bases between.

There are a few counts of this clonotype. CDR3 bases: TGCAGTGCTAGAGATCAAGCGGAAAGTGGGGAGACCCAGTACTTC. Translation: CSARDQAESGETQYF. V usage is TRBV20-1 and J usage is TRBJ2-5; TRBD2 is a possible D gene (5 bases). The germline CDR1 and CDR2 sequences are DFQATT and SNEGSKA (reference sequence). There are 15 residues in the CDR3. The V and J ends lost 0 bases and 5 bases respectively, with 16 bases between them.

This clonotype was picked up many times. The V gene is TRBV5-1, the J gene TRBJ1-4, with D possibly TRBD1 on 6 matching bases. The CDR3 consists of 14 residues. Germline V gene sequence: CDR1 SGHRS, CDR2 YFSETQ. Trimming stripped 0 bases from V and 8 bases from J, with 11 bases between. Here the CDR3 reads CASSLGDMGEKLFF. The CDR3, as DNA: TGCGCCAGCAGCTTGGGGGACATGGGCGAAAAACTGTTTTTT.

J is TRBJ1-1 and V is TRBV18; D is perhaps TRBD1 (5 bases). Trimming removed 1 base from V and 0 bases from J, with 12 bases in between. CDR3 length: 16 amino acids. Per germline, CDR1 KGHSH and CDR2 LQKENI. The CDR3: CASSPRAGAMNTEAFF. CDR3 DNA sequence: TGTGCCAGCTCACCACGGGCCGGGGCCATGAACACTGAAGCTTTCTTT.

The rearrangement joins TRBV25-1 to TRBJ1-1, with TRBD1 identical over 9 bases. CDR3 length: 16 residues. Looked up from germline, CDR1 is MGHDK and CDR2 is SYGVNS. The V gene end was trimmed by 3 bases and the J gene end by 2 bases; junction bases not matched to a gene: 7. The CDR3 spells CASSDPGTGINTEAFF. The CDR3 DNA sequence: TGTGCCAGCAGTGACCCTGGGACAGGGATTAACACTGAAGCTTTCTTT.

The rearrangement joins TRBV20-1 to TRBJ2-3, with TRBD1 identical over 9 bases. From germline, CDR1 is DFQATT and CDR2 SNEGSKA (reference sequence). V was pared by 0 bases and J by 6 bases, with 13 bases of the junction left unmatched. The CDR3 contains 17 residues. The CDR3 is CSARDKGGQGLLDTQYF. The DNA of the CDR3 is TGCAGTGCTAGAGATAAGGGGGGACAGGGTTTGTTGGATACGCAGTATTTT.

This clonotype was detected ten times or more. This chain connects TRBV10-3 to TRBJ1-5; 8 bases align to TRBD1. Looked up from germline, CDR1 is ENHRY and CDR2 is SYGVKD. Losses at the gene ends were 0 bases for V and 6 bases for J; bases not matched to a gene: 7. This CDR3 is built from 16 residues. CDR3 region: CAISESHRGDSQPQHF. The CDR3 bases are TGTGCCATCAGTGAGTCGCACAGGGGGGATAGTCAGCCCCAGCATTTT.

The chain recombines TRBV12-3 or TRBV12-4 with TRBJ1-2, with D hard to call. The CDR3 has 17 amino acids. V dropped 6 bases and J dropped 0 bases, with 20 bases sitting between them. CDR3 loop: CASRWHVAGTANYGYTF. DNA for the CDR3: TGTGCCAGCAGGTGGCATGTGGCAGGAACGGCTAACTATGGCTACACCTTC.

The chain employs TRBV20-1 and TRBJ1-1, with D uncertain. CDR1 is DFQATT and CDR2 is SNEGSKA in the germline V gene (reference sequence). V dropped 2 bases and J dropped 0 bases, with 16 bases sitting between them. The CDR3 length is 16 residues. CDR3 loop: CSARTQLTSMNTEAFF. Here the CDR3 DNA reads TGCAGTGCTAGAACACAGCTAACCTCTATGAACACTGAAGCTTTCTTT.

This rearrangement joins TRBV7-2 to TRBJ2-7; tentatively, D is TRBD2 (7 bases). With 8 bases removed from V and 2 bases from J, the gap between germline ends came to 19 bases. This CDR3 is built from 15 residues. Germline V CDR1 and CDR2: SGHTA, FQGNSA. CDR3 protein: CASRGGGRRTYEQYF. CDR3 coding DNA: TGTGCCAGCCGTGGGGGCGGGAGAAGGACCTACGAGCAGTACTTC.

J is TRBJ2-7 and V is TRBV29-1, with a tentative D call TRBD2 (7 bases). The CDR3 extends over 13 amino acids. CDR1 is SQVTM, CDR2 ANQGSEA, per germline. Trimming removed 8 bases at V and 3 bases at J, with 17 bases between. CDR3 nucleotide sequence: TGCAGCCCCAAGGCGGGGGCGGGCTACGAGCAGTACTTC. Protein: CSPKAGAGYEQYF.

There are a few counts of this clonotype. This sequence joins TRBV7-9 and TRBJ1-5; perhaps TRBD1 as D (6 bases). Trimming stripped 5 bases from V and 9 bases from J, with 11 bases between. CDR1 is SEHNR, CDR2 FQNEAQ, per germline (reference sequence). The CDR3 has 12 residues. CDR3: CASSQEGGPQHF. CDR3 in DNA: TGTGCCAGCAGCCAGGAGGGGGGGCCCCAGCATTTT.

This clonotype was detected many times. V is TRBV10-3 and J is TRBJ1-2, with D possibly matching TRBD1 (5 bases). Germline loops: CDR1 ENHRY, CDR2 SYGVKD. With 6 bases removed from V and 1 base from J, the gap between germline ends came to 18 bases. The CDR3 extends over 16 amino acids. The CDR3 loop reads CAIRNPSGTGNYGYTF. Here the CDR3 DNA reads TGTGCCATCAGAAACCCATCCGGGACGGGTAACTATGGCTACACCTTC.

The rearrangement uses TRBV12-3 or TRBV12-4 and TRBJ2-5; unclear D gene. The CDR3 has 14 residues. Trimming shortened V by 5 bases and J by 3 bases, and 13 bases separated the two germline ends. The CDR3 reads CASSPLSQKETQYF. DNA of the CDR3: TGTGCCAGCAGTCCACTTAGCCAGAAAGAGACCCAGTACTTC.

This clonotype has a single count. The rearrangement joins TRBV10-3 to TRBJ1-4, with a tentative D call TRBD1 (5 bases). Germline V CDR1 and CDR2: ENHRY, SYGVKD. This CDR3 comprises 12 residues. Trimming removed 8 bases from V and 5 bases from J, with 9 bases in between. Here the CDR3 reads CAIRRGNEKLFF. Written as DNA, the CDR3 is TGTGCCATCCGCCGGGGGAATGAAAAACTGTTTTTT.

This clonotype was counted a few times. The chain joins TRBV19 to TRBJ1-1; D unresolved. The CDR3 has 12 residues. The V gene's germline CDR1 is LNHDA and CDR2 SQIVND (reference sequence). The ends were cut back, 1 base at V and 6 bases at J, with 6 bases in the middle. The CDR3: CASSIVGSEAFF. CDR3 sequence (DNA): TGTGCCAGTAGTATAGTAGGGTCTGAAGCTTTCTTT.

The chain employs TRBV10-3 and TRBJ1-3; D is ambiguous. V lost 7 bases and J 4 bases, leaving 5 bases between the germline ends. The V gene's germline CDR1 is ENHRY and CDR2 SYGVKD. CDR3 size: 11 residues. CDR3 DNA: TGTGCCATCATTGGGGGAAACACCATATATTTT. Its translation is CAIIGGNTIYF.

This clonotype was seen more than once but under ten times. V gene TRBV6-5 combines with J gene TRBJ2-5, with D uncertain. This CDR3 spans 14 amino acids. Germline CDR1 is MNHEY and CDR2 is SVGAGI. Between the trimmed V and J ends, which lost 2 bases and 1 base, there was a span of 8 bases. In DNA, the CDR3 is TGTGCCAGCAGTTACACGTGGACCCAAGAGACCCAGTACTTC. Its translation: CASSYTWTQETQYF.